What follows are 26 T cell receptor beta chains derived from one specimen sequenced in a study of T-cell reconstitution after alpha-beta-depleted transplantation in children. The authors prepared the TCRbeta library with unique molecular identifiers. TCRdb fed the PCR reads into MiXCR, producing one record per CDR3 protein. Altogether roughly 200,000 distinct CDR3 sequences are present, 6.6% being singletons, with the ten largest covering about 6%. This specimen was PBMCs, taken before TCRalphabeta/CD19-depleted stem cell transplant. The receptors stem from a boy aged 2-15 years with acute lymphoblastic leukemia, due to receive a stem cell transplant.

This clonotype was picked up many times. CDR3 amino acids: CSAVTGSPDEQYF. Written as DNA, the CDR3 is TGCAGTGCCGTCACGGGGAGCCCGGACGAGCAGTACTTC. This sequence joins TRBV20-1 and TRBJ2-7; D perhaps matches TRBD2 (5 bases). Germline-derived CDR1 and CDR2 are DFQATT and SNEGSKA (reference sequence). Trimming left V 6 bases short and J 5 bases short, with 17 bases between. This CDR3 comprises 13 residues.

Notes on this clonotype: With a much larger clone just one base away, this may be a read error. V is TRBV11-1 and J is TRBJ2-3; 8 nucleotides line up with TRBD1. Per the germline V gene, CDR1 is SGHAT and CDR2 is FQDESV (reference sequence). There are 15 residues in the CDR3. This CDR3 reads CSSSLRDRTTDTQYF. For the CDR3, the DNA is TGTTCCAGCAGCTTAAGGGACAGGACAACAGATACGCAGTATTTT.

This clonotype appeared many times. The chain uses TRBV28 and TRBJ2-1; 9 positions match TRBD2. The CDR3 length is 18 residues. Per germline, CDR1 MDHEN and CDR2 SYDVKM. Trimming cost V 3 bases and J 6 bases; bases outside gene matches: 15. The CDR3 loop is CASSFGGWREGLGNEQFF. The CDR3, as DNA: TGTGCCAGCAGTTTCGGCGGATGGCGGGAGGGTTTAGGCAATGAGCAGTTCTTC.

Many counts were recorded for this clonotype. The chain recombines TRBV3-1 with TRBJ2-1; perhaps TRBD1 as D (5 bases). There are 15 residues in the CDR3. Germline CDR1 LGHDT, CDR2 YNNKEL (reference sequence). V lost 5 bases and J lost 0, with 11 bases in between. The CDR3 loop is CASSNRLSSYNEQFF. The CDR3 nucleotides read TGTGCCAGCAGCAACAGGTTGAGCTCCTACAATGAGCAGTTCTTC.

The V and J genes are TRBV7-2 and TRBJ1-6, with D uncertain. The CDR3 is made up of 17 amino acids. Trimming shortened V by 2 bases and J by 4 bases, and 15 bases separated the two germline ends. Per the germline V gene, CDR1 is SGHTA and CDR2 is FQGNSA. CDR3 bases: TGTGCCAGCAGCTTATCTATCCAGAGAGATTATAATTCACCCCTCCACTTT. Encoded protein: CASSLSIQRDYNSPLHF.

This clonotype was seen many times. The V and J genes are TRBV28 and TRBJ2-7; no reliable D call. Germline V gene lookup returns CDR1 MDHEN and CDR2 SYDVKM. The CDR3 loop spans 13 amino acids. V was trimmed by 3 bases and J by 2 bases, leaving 8 bases between them. In DNA form, the CDR3 reads TGTGCCAGCAGTTTTGGGTCCCCCTACGAGCAGTACTTC. It encodes CASSFGSPYEQYF.

This clonotype was seen repeatedly, ten times or more. Its ends do not fully match the called genes, so a read error is possible. The chain couples TRBV29-1 to TRBJ2-7, with a weak D call TRBD1 (5 bases). CDR1 and CDR2 (germline): SQVTM, ANQGSEA. The CDR3 sequence is 15 residues long. CDR3 sequence reads: CSFEDLQGSSYEQYF. Written as DNA, the CDR3 is TGCAGCTTTGAAGATCTCCAGGGCAGCTCCTACGAGCAGTACTTC.

This clonotype came up many times. Written as DNA, the CDR3 is TGTGCCAGCAGCCAAGGCTACTCCTACGAGCAGTACTTC. The encoded protein is CASSQGYSYEQYF. V usage is TRBV4-2 and J usage is TRBJ2-7; D remains ambiguous. Germline values: CDR1 LGHNA, CDR2 YNFKEQ. Trimming left V 1 base short and J 0 bases short, with 4 bases between. This CDR3 contains 13 residues.

This clonotype was counted at least ten times. The V call is TRBV5-1, the J call TRBJ2-1; tentatively, D is TRBD1 (6 bases). This CDR3 spans 14 amino acids. Germline-derived CDR1 and CDR2 are SGHRS and YFSETQ. The V end was cut by 1 base, the J end by 7 bases, with 12 bases between. The CDR3 DNA sequence: TGCGCCAGCAGCTTGTCAGGGGCTGGGAATGAGCAGTTCTTC. Translation gives CASSLSGAGNEQFF.

There are a few counts of this clonotype. V and J are TRBV7-6 and TRBJ2-7; D is unresolved. Trimming took 2 bases from V and 1 from J, leaving 9 bases between them. The V gene's germline CDR1 is SGHVS and CDR2 FNYEAQ. The CDR3 covers 14 residues. The CDR3 reads CASSLRVGSYEQYF. DNA for the CDR3: TGTGCCAGCAGCTTAAGGGTAGGGTCCTACGAGCAGTACTTC. The full variable domain, in which reference TRBV7-6 and TRBJ2-7 provide the parts outside the CDR3, is GAGVSQSPRYKVTKRGQDVALRCDPISGHVSLYWYRQALGQGPEFLTYFNYEAQQDKSGLPNDRFSAERPEGSISTLTIQRTEQRDSAMYRCASSLRVGSYEQYFGPGTRLTVT.

In this sample, this clonotype turned up many times. The chain recombines TRBV20-1 with TRBJ2-7; D may match TRBD1 or TRBD2 (5 bases each). The CDR3 loop spans 15 amino acids. CDR1 DFQATT and CDR2 SNEGSKA come from the germline V gene (reference sequence). V lost 3 bases and J 2 bases, leaving 17 bases between the germline ends. Here the CDR3 reads CSASPTGTNTYEQYF. CDR3 sequence (DNA): TGCAGTGCTAGCCCAACCGGGACCAACACCTACGAGCAGTACTTC.

This clonotype was seen repeatedly, ten times or more. The rearrangement links TRBV11-2 to TRBJ2-5; D is uncertain. The CDR3 loop spans 15 amino acids. CDR1 and CDR2 (germline): SGHAT, FQNNGV. Trimming removed 5 bases from V and 1 base from J, with 14 bases in between. The DNA for the CDR3 is TGTGCCAGCAGCCTTAGAAGGGCAACCCAAGAGACCCAGTACTTC. This encodes CASSLRRATQETQYF.

There are many counts of this clonotype. The rearrangement uses TRBV20-1 and TRBJ2-4; D is uncertain. Germline V gene lookup returns CDR1 DFQATT and CDR2 SNEGSKA (reference sequence). CDR3 length: 15 residues. V was cut by 0 bases and J by 0 bases, with 9 bases left in between. CDR3 DNA: TGCAGTGCTAGAGATGCAAGGCTAGCCAAAAACATTCAGTACTTC. It specifies CSARDARLAKNIQYF.

This clonotype occurred many times. The rearrangement joins TRBV12-3 or TRBV12-4 to TRBJ2-1; 12 nucleotides match TRBD2. The CDR3 is 17 amino acids. The V gene end was trimmed by 5 bases and the J gene end by 4 bases; junction bases not matched to a gene: 9. CDR3 amino acids: CASSGGLAGSLYNEQFF. The CDR3 DNA is TGTGCCAGCAGTGGAGGACTAGCGGGGTCTCTGTACAATGAGCAGTTCTTC.

Ten or more counts support this clonotype. The chain employs TRBV29-1 and TRBJ2-1; 13 nucleotides match TRBD2. CDR1 and CDR2 (germline): SQVTM, ANQGSEA. CDR3 length: 16 amino acids. Losses at the gene ends were 7 bases for V and 0 bases for J; bases not matched to a gene: 6. This CDR3 reads CSGGLAGPSSYNEQFF. The DNA for the CDR3 is TGCAGCGGGGGACTAGCGGGGCCGAGCTCCTACAATGAGCAGTTCTTC.

The chain combines TRBV4-2 with TRBJ2-5, with D unclear. CDR3 length: 11 residues. Germline values: CDR1 LGHNA, CDR2 YNFKEQ. The V end was cut by 8 bases, the J end by 12 bases, with 16 bases between. As DNA, the CDR3 is TGTGCCAGCGGCTCTGGGCTCCCCGAGTACTTC. Residues: CASGSGLPEYF.

This clonotype was observed a few times. It may be a read error: a sequence one base away is much more abundant. The V call is TRBV11-2, the J call TRBJ2-7; no definite D call. The CDR3 spans 11 residues. Trimming cost V 5 bases and J 2 bases, with 4 bases left between them. Germline CDR1 SGHAT, CDR2 FQNNGV. In nucleotides, the CDR3 is TGTGCCAGCAGCGAAACCTACGAGCAGTACTTC. Protein product: CASSETYEQYF.

This clonotype showed up many times. The genes are TRBV28 and TRBJ2-3; D is undetermined. The V end was cut by 3 bases, the J end by 1 base, with 11 bases between. From germline, CDR1 is MDHEN and CDR2 SYDVKM. The CDR3 runs to 15 residues. The CDR3 DNA reads as TGTGCCAGCAGTTTTCGCCCCGCGGGCACAGATACGCAGTATTTT. Its protein is CASSFRPAGTDTQYF.

This clonotype was seen ten or more times. This CDR3 reads CASSLRHPFYGYTF. The CDR3 DNA reads as TGTGCCAGCAGCTTAAGGCACCCGTTCTATGGCTACACCTTC. The chain has TRBV7-9 and TRBJ1-2; D gene ambiguous. This CDR3 spans 14 amino acids. Germline values: CDR1 SEHNR, CDR2 FQNEAQ (reference sequence). The V end was cut by 2 bases, the J end by 4 bases, with 11 bases between.

This clonotype was detected a few times. This chain uses TRBV4-3 with TRBJ2-7, with TRBD2 identical over 9 bases. Germline CDR1 LGHNA, CDR2 YSLEER. V lost 0 bases to trimming and J lost 13 bases; unmatched junction nucleotides: 19. The CDR3 is 17 amino acids. In nucleotides, the CDR3 is TGCGCCAGCAGCCAAGATCTTAGCGGGAGTCATGCCTTAAATGCCTACTTC. It yields the protein CASSQDLSGSHALNAYF.

The chain links TRBV20-1 to TRBJ1-1, with 7 bases identical to TRBD1. The CDR3 length is 14 residues. Germline trimming cut 8 bases from V and 0 bases from J; bases unmatched to any gene: 9. Germline CDR1 reads DFQATT; CDR2 reads SNEGSKA (reference sequence). The chain's CDR3 is CSTWRDRVNTEAFF. In DNA form, the CDR3 reads TGCAGTACCTGGCGAGACAGGGTGAACACTGAAGCTTTCTTT.

At least ten counts were recorded for this clonotype. The rearrangement uses TRBV29-1 and TRBJ1-2, with no clear D. Germline lookup yields CDR1 SQVTM and CDR2 ANQGSEA. The CDR3 consists of 12 residues. Trimming took 0 bases from V and 2 from J, leaving 4 bases between them. In nucleotides, the CDR3 is TGCAGCGTTGAAGATCAGAACTATGGCTACACCTTC. Its protein product is CSVEDQNYGYTF. The complete variable domain, with remaining parts taken from reference TRBV29-1 and TRBJ1-2, reads SAVISQKPSRDICQRGTSLTIQCQVDSQVTMMFWYRQQPGQSLTLIATANQGSEATYESGFVIDKFPISRPNLTFSTLTVSNMSPEDSSIYLCSVEDQNYGYTFGSGTRLTVV.

The genes are TRBV6-1 and TRBJ2-2, with 7 bases aligning to TRBD2. The junction had 12 bases not matched to a gene; V was cut back by 8 bases and J by 3 bases. This CDR3 is built from 16 residues. Germline lookup yields CDR1 MNHNS and CDR2 SASEGT. The CDR3 coding sequence is TGTGCCAGCGGAGCCTTCACGGGGGGTTACACCGGGGAGCTGTTTTTT. This gives the protein CASGAFTGGYTGELFF.

This clonotype was observed at least ten times. This rearrangement joins TRBV20-1 to TRBJ2-7; 7 nucleotides align to TRBD1. V was pared by 2 bases and J by 2 bases, with 3 bases of the junction left unmatched. Per germline, CDR1 DFQATT and CDR2 SNEGSKA (reference sequence). The CDR3 contains 13 residues. CDR3 protein: CSARWTGTYEQYF. In DNA, the CDR3 is TGCAGTGCTAGATGGACAGGCACCTACGAGCAGTACTTC.

This clonotype was counted many times. The rearrangement links TRBV28 to TRBJ2-7, with D tentatively TRBD1 (5 bases). This CDR3 contains 14 residues. Germline values: CDR1 MDHEN, CDR2 SYDVKM. The V end was cut by 4 bases, the J end by 7 bases, with 17 bases between. For the CDR3, the DNA is TGTGCCAGCAGTTCCATCCTGACAGCTTTGGAGCAGTACTTC. Translated: CASSSILTALEQYF.

This clonotype has just a few counts. The chain recombines TRBV7-8 with TRBJ2-1; 9 positions agree with TRBD1. V lost 4 bases, J lost 2 bases, and 9 bases stayed unmatched. The CDR3 runs to 17 residues. Germline V gene sequence: CDR1 SGHVS, CDR2 FQNEAQ. The CDR3 DNA is TGTGCCAGCAGCTATGGGACAGGGTCTAGCACCTACAATGAGCAGTTCTTC. Amino acid sequence: CASSYGTGSSTYNEQFF.